This passage covers 21 T cell receptor beta chains from one sample sequenced in a study of blood T cell repertoires in COVID-19. This table comes from immunoSEQ multiplex PCR, and its TCRdb copy is limited to in-frame clones, with some not included. The profile covers around 150,000 clones, with around four fifths appearing a single time and approximately 21% taken by the ten largest. The sequencing sample was made of peripheral blood. The origin of the receptors is a woman aged 80 or over with acute or convalescent COVID-19.

V gene TRBV18 combines with J gene TRBJ2-4, with 9 bases lining up with TRBD1. This CDR3 spans 14 amino acids. Germline values: CDR1 KGHSH, CDR2 LQKENI. V shed 5 bases, J shed 4 bases, and the junction held 3 bases outside the gene matches. The CDR3 is CASSSGQGKNIQYF. In nucleotides, the CDR3 is TGTGCCAGCTCATCCGGACAGGGGAAAAACATTCAGTACTTC.

The CDR3 nucleotides are TGTGCCAGCAGCGCAACCCGGGACACCCCCTTGGAGCAGTACTTC. It encodes CASSATRDTPLEQYF. This rearrangement joins TRBV9 to TRBJ2-7; D is perhaps TRBD1 (6 bases). This CDR3 comprises 15 residues. Germline V CDR1 and CDR2: SGDLS, YYNGEE. V dropped 3 bases and J dropped 7 bases, with 20 bases sitting between them.

The chain joins TRBV19 to TRBJ1-5; D may be TRBD1 (5 bases). This CDR3 contains 15 residues. CDR1 is LNHDA, CDR2 SQIVND, per germline (reference sequence). The V end was cut by 7 bases, the J end by 6 bases, with 19 bases between. This CDR3 reads CASTGGPGGGQPQHF. DNA for the CDR3: TGTGCCAGTACGGGGGGACCGGGCGGGGGTCAGCCCCAGCATTTT.

The chain carries TRBV2 and TRBJ1-3; possible D gene TRBD1, 6 bases. The germline gives CDR1 SNHLY, CDR2 FYNNEI. With 5 bases removed from V and 0 bases from J, the gap between germline ends came to 14 bases. The CDR3 has 16 residues. This CDR3 reads CASSFGQPGSGNTIYF. In DNA, the CDR3 is TGTGCCAGCAGTTTCGGACAGCCAGGCTCTGGAAACACCATATATTTT.

This clone has just a few counts. This CDR3 reads CASSLGPDRGILGYTF. The CDR3 DNA is TGTGCCAGCAGCCTGGGCCCGGACAGGGGAATATTGGGCTACACCTTC. This chain connects TRBV5-5 to TRBJ1-2, with TRBD1 matching over 9 bases. The CDR3 is 16 amino acids. J lost 8 bases, V lost 4 bases, and 15 bases had no gene match. Germline CDR1 and CDR2: SGHKS and YYEKEE (reference sequence).

The sample holds a few counts of this clone. The genes are TRBV19 and TRBJ1-5, with TRBD1 matching over 9 bases. Germline V gives CDR1 LNHDA, CDR2 SQIVND (reference sequence). The V segment lost 1 base and the J segment 9 bases; nucleotides outside the gene matches: 1. There are 13 residues in the CDR3. CDR3 sequence reads: CASSIGQGGPQHF. The CDR3 DNA sequence: TGTGCCAGTAGTATAGGACAGGGGGGGCCCCAGCATTTT.

V is TRBV18 and J is TRBJ1-1, with D hard to call. This CDR3 contains 17 residues. Germline loops: CDR1 KGHSH, CDR2 LQKENI. The V end lost 3 bases, the J end lost 2 bases, and 19 bases lay between the germline ends. The DNA for the CDR3 is TGTGCCAGCTCACCCAAGTTGGGCGCGTCTGGCAACACTGAAGCTTTCTTT. Its translation: CASSPKLGASGNTEAFF.

V usage is TRBV7-2 and J usage is TRBJ1-1; D unclear. Trimming shortened V by 3 bases and J by 4 bases, and 9 bases separated the two germline ends. The length of the CDR3 is 13 residues. Germline-derived CDR1 and CDR2 are SGHTA and FQGNSA. The CDR3 DNA is TGTGCCAGCAGCTTTACCGGGTTCACTGAAGCTTTCTTT. The encoded protein is CASSFTGFTEAFF. Based on the CDR3 plus reference TRBV7-2 and TRBJ1-1, the full variable domain is GAGVSQSPSNKVTEKGKDVELRCDPISGHTALYWYRQSLGQGLEFLIYFQGNSAPDKSGLPSDRFSAERTGGSVSTLTIQRTQQEDSAVYLCASSFTGFTEAFFGQGTRLTVV.

This chain uses TRBV27 with TRBJ1-5, with a possible D match to TRBD1 (5 bases). The V and J ends lost 2 bases and 6 bases respectively, with 5 bases between them. Germline lookup yields CDR1 MNHEY and CDR2 SMNVEV (reference sequence). CDR3 length: 12 amino acids. The CDR3 DNA reads as TGTGCCAGCAGTTTACAGGGTCAGCCCCAGCATTTT. It specifies CASSLQGQPQHF.

This clone was found once. V is TRBV5-1 and J is TRBJ2-3, with D perhaps TRBD2 (5 bases). This CDR3 comprises 16 residues. Germline CDR1 SGHRS, CDR2 YFSETQ. V dropped 0 bases and J dropped 0 bases, with 11 bases sitting between them. CDR3 region: CASSLGASPSTDTQYF. CDR3 bases: TGCGCCAGCAGCTTGGGGGCTAGCCCTAGCACAGATACGCAGTATTTT.

This chain connects TRBV5-1 to TRBJ2-3, with D unclear. The CDR3 length is 15 residues. Trimming took 8 bases from V and 0 from J, leaving 16 bases between them. Germline V gene data show CDR1 as SGHRS and CDR2 as YFSETQ. The CDR3 loop is CASTIHRSSTDTQYF. The CDR3, as DNA: TGCGCCAGTACCATACATCGATCCAGCACAGATACGCAGTATTTT.

This clone was picked up a small number of times. This chain connects TRBV29-1 to TRBJ2-3; 8 bases align to TRBD2. Germline lookup yields CDR1 SQVTM and CDR2 ANQGSEA. This CDR3 region has 16 residues. V lost 0 bases to trimming and J lost 2 bases; unmatched junction nucleotides: 7. The chain's CDR3 is CSVEDSLAGTTDTQYF. The CDR3 nucleotides are TGCAGCGTTGAAGATTCCCTAGCGGGTACCACAGATACGCAGTATTTT.

The chain couples TRBV5-1 to TRBJ2-7; no reliable D call. V was clipped by 5 bases and J by 5 bases, with 11 bases between them. The CDR3 extends over 12 amino acids. Germline V gene sequence: CDR1 SGHRS, CDR2 YFSETQ. Here the CDR3 reads CASSPGTNEQYF. The CDR3 DNA reads TGCGCCAGCAGTCCCGGCACTAACGAGCAGTACTTC.

The rearrangement joins TRBV6-2 or TRBV6-3 to TRBJ2-5, with 9 bases identical to TRBD2. CDR3 size: 16 residues. Germline lookup yields CDR1 MNHEY and CDR2 SVGEGT. Trimming at V came to 7 bases and at J to 5 bases, leaving 14 bases not matched to a gene. CDR3 residues: CASTPLISGRSETQYF. In DNA form, the CDR3 reads TGTGCCAGCACCCCCTTAATAAGCGGGAGGTCGGAGACCCAGTACTTC.

The chain combines TRBV15 with TRBJ2-1, with 7 bases fitting TRBD2. V lost 1 base to trimming and J lost 8 bases; unmatched junction nucleotides: 8. The CDR3 runs 15 residues. From germline, CDR1 is LNHNV and CDR2 YYDKDF (reference sequence). The CDR3 loop reads CATSRGGRAFDEQFF. The CDR3 coding sequence is TGTGCCACCAGCAGAGGTGGGAGGGCCTTTGATGAGCAGTTCTTC.

This chain links TRBV27 with TRBJ2-2; possibly TRBD2 for D (5 bases). This CDR3 is 14 amino acids long. Germline V gene sequence: CDR1 MNHEY, CDR2 SMNVEV (reference sequence). V was clipped by 6 bases and J by 4 bases, with 12 bases between them. DNA for the CDR3: TGTGCCAGCAGCCTACTAGGCATCACCGGGGAGCTGTTTTTT. Translation: CASSLLGITGELFF.

The rearrangement uses TRBV5-4 and TRBJ2-7; D is undetermined. Trimming stripped 2 bases from V and 5 bases from J, with 14 bases between. Looked up from germline, CDR1 is SGHNT and CDR2 is YYREEE (reference sequence). The CDR3 is 14 residues long. For the CDR3, the DNA is TGTGCCAGCAGCTTCGGCGATAGCCGCGACGAGCAGTACTTC. It is translated as CASSFGDSRDEQYF.

J is TRBJ2-2 and V is TRBV10-2, with 15 bases identical to TRBD2. CDR1 and CDR2 (germline): WSHSY, SAAADI. V dropped 8 bases and J dropped 0; count of bases not matched to a gene: 13. The CDR3 totals 20 residues. CDR3 sequence reads: CASLGLAGGKLIANTGELFF. The CDR3 nucleotides are TGCGCCAGCCTAGGACTAGCGGGAGGGAAACTGATCGCGAACACCGGGGAGCTGTTTTTT.

The rearrangement links TRBV5-5 to TRBJ1-4; the match to TRBD1 covers 7 bases. The V segment lost 1 base and the J segment 7 bases; nucleotides outside the gene matches: 7. This CDR3 contains 15 residues. CDR1 SGHKS and CDR2 YYEKEE come from the germline V gene (reference sequence). The CDR3 bases are TGTGCCAGCAGCTTGAGAACAGGGGTGGGTGAAAAACTGTTTTTT. It encodes CASSLRTGVGEKLFF.

The V gene is TRBV5-4, the J gene TRBJ1-1, with D perhaps matching TRBD1 (6 bases). CDR3 size: 16 residues. The V gene lost 5 bases and the J gene lost 5 bases, with 22 bases spanning the gap. Germline V gene sequence: CDR1 SGHNT, CDR2 YYREEE (reference sequence). The CDR3 sequence: CASRRRGAQRGTEAFF. In DNA, the CDR3 is TGTGCCAGCAGGAGACGGGGGGCCCAGAGGGGGACTGAAGCTTTCTTT.

This chain connects TRBV2 to TRBJ2-7, with 7 positions matching TRBD1. The CDR3 runs 15 residues. V lost 6 bases, J lost 0 bases, and 8 bases stayed unmatched. CDR1 and CDR2 (germline): SNHLY, FYNNEI. The CDR3 region is CASRRDRVFSYEQYF. The CDR3 nucleotides are TGTGCCAGCAGAAGAGACAGGGTGTTCTCCTACGAGCAGTACTTC. The full variable domain, rest sourced from reference TRBV2 and TRBJ2-7, is EPEVTQTPSHQVTQMGQEVILRCVPISNHLYFYWYRQILGQKVEFLVSFYNNEISEKSEIFDDQFSVERPDGSNFTLKIRSTKLEDSAMYFCASRRDRVFSYEQYFGPGTRLTVT.